Reported below is one T cell receptor (beta chain). This sample is drawn from a study of blood T cell repertoires in COVID-19. Study in general: From the United States, Italy and Spain came samples of acute and convalescent COVID-19.

Trimming pared 2 bases from V and 5 bases from J, leaving 8 bases between. This CDR3 contains 14 residues. Germline-derived CDR1 and CDR2 are SGHKS and YYEKEE (reference sequence). Original data processing: Quantification of nucleated cells was approximated via reference gene primer amplification. Produced via immunoSEQ multiplex PCR; TCRdb's table is partial and in-frame only. V and J calls and clone size come straight from that table; D and trimming were deduced from the DNA. The sample has 200,000 or so clones, just under 85% seen once. Sequencing input: peripheral blood. This chain joins TRBV5-5 and TRBJ1-6; D might be TRBD1 (5 bases). The TCR comes from a human donor with acute or convalescent COVID-19. The donor label of this sample is uncertain. CDR3 DNA: TGTGCCAGCAGCTTAGTCAGGGATAATTCACCCCTCCACTTT. Translating it yields CASSLVRDNSPLHF.